This T cell receptor (beta chain) stems from a study of T cell responses to AZD1222 COVID-19 vaccine. Sequencing was performed with immunoSEQ multiplex PCR; in TCRdb, only in-frame clones are kept and a portion is missing. The repertoire holds under 25,000 clones, with 84% as singletons. It was second doses at about 4 or about 12 weeks that were pooled. Deletions cut 6 bases from V and 2 bases from J, with 2 bases between. This CDR3 is 12 amino acids long. This receptor was obtained from an adult who received the AZD1222 COVID-19 vaccine. The chain recombines TRBV12-3 or TRBV12-4 with TRBJ2-6, with D uncertain. Source: peripheral blood, taken 28 days after the second AZD1222 dose. In DNA, the CDR3 is TGTGCCAGCAGAGCTGGGGCCAACGTCCTGACTTTC. Translating gives CASRAGANVLTF.